A selection of T cell receptor beta chains follows, all from one sample in a study of CD8 T cells in ankylosing spondylitis. MiXCR, applied by TCRdb to the 5' RACE reads, yields one record per CDR3 protein. The sample includes around 53,000 distinct CDR3 sequences, roughly 7.4% of them seen just once. What was sequenced was blood, either unsorted or a sorted T cell fraction (not recorded which). The receptor set was obtained from a female donor with ankylosing spondylitis or in good health (not recorded which). The CDR3 runs from the conserved cysteine through the conserved F or W.

>TRBV5-5|TRBJ2-3
CASSLLGGTDTQYF
>TRBV29-1|TRBJ1-5
CSVEARKGQPQHF
>TRBV19|TRBJ2-7
CASSFVGTYEQYF
>TRBV10-3|TRBJ2-2
CAIRIPNTGELFF
>TRBV7-2|TRBJ2-1
CASSFIRYNEQFF
>TRBV4-3|TRBJ2-3
CASSHQPQRDAQYF
>TRBV18|TRBJ1-1
CASSANPRVAEAFF
>TRBV5-1|TRBJ1-5
CASSLGYSNQPQHF
>TRBV5-1|TRBJ2-3
CASSFGSTDTQYF
>TRBV7-9|TRBJ2-2
CAFRGGPNTGELFF
>TRBV24-1|TRBJ2-5
CATSDPGVQETQYF
>TRBV29-1|TRBJ2-1
CSASGTANEQFF
>TRBV19|TRBJ2-1
CASSISQVGGNEQFF
>TRBV6-2/TRBV6-3|TRBJ1-1
CASSRQMTGRNTEAFF
>TRBV7-2|TRBJ1-3
CASSSGGNRAGNTIYF
>TRBV15|TRBJ2-3
CATSRLAPDTQYF
>TRBV7-6|TRBJ1-1
CASSLGGGDTEAFF
>TRBV5-1|TRBJ1-1
CASSLGGGQVNTEAFF
>TRBV4-3|TRBJ1-1
CASSQAGGRITEAFF
>TRBV28|TRBJ2-5
CASRLRNQETQYF
>TRBV7-8|TRBJ1-5
CASTESQRGQPQHF
>TRBV5-1|TRBJ1-4
CASSSQGDRGSEKLFF
>TRBV5-1|TRBJ1-6
CASSRLGGSTGDSPLHF
>TRBV5-1|TRBJ2-5
CASSWTDGVETQYF
>TRBV3-1|TRBJ2-1
CAICQILAGVTRGRYEQFF
>TRBV4-2|TRBJ2-7
CASGPRLISTYEQYF
>TRBV20-1|TRBJ1-1
CSVNRGKREAFF
>TRBV20-1|TRBJ2-7
CSAHSRGDSGFYEQYF
>TRBV7-2|TRBJ1-4
CASSLMTSTNEKLFF
>TRBV11-2|TRBJ1-4
CASSPRGQEGEKLFF
>TRBV7-9|TRBJ2-3
CASSFSGRSADTQYF
>TRBV2|TRBJ2-5
CASYSAYQETQYF
>TRBV5-5|TRBJ2-6
CASSLILTGSGTNVLTF
>TRBV15|TRBJ1-2
CATSRDTGGSDGYTF
>TRBV6-2/TRBV6-3|TRBJ2-1
CASSYSPAGGIYNEQFF
>TRBV20-1|TRBJ1-4
CSARDPMAMTNEKLFF
>TRBV2|TRBJ1-1
CASRQGRETEAFF
>TRBV5-1|TRBJ1-1
CASSLGIRRNTEAFF
>TRBV2|TRBJ2-5
CASTPGGLPETQYF
>TRBV3-1|TRBJ1-5
CASSRSDRGWVGQGWNQPQHF
>TRBV20-1|TRBJ1-5
CSAGAGLSDSNQPQHF
>TRBV24-1|TRBJ2-1
CATSDSVSGEQFF
>TRBV20-1|TRBJ2-5
CSARDLSETQYF
>TRBV29-1|TRBJ1-2
CSVGTGGTYGYTF
>TRBV10-1|TRBJ2-5
CASSEGRWEETQYF
>TRBV7-2|TRBJ2-1
CASSPWDTSSYNEQFF
>TRBV12-3/TRBV12-4|TRBJ1-5
CASSGTKGNQPQHF
>TRBV5-5|TRBJ2-2
CASSFWGGAAAGELFF
>TRBV6-4|TRBJ2-3
CASSDTGGVDTQYF